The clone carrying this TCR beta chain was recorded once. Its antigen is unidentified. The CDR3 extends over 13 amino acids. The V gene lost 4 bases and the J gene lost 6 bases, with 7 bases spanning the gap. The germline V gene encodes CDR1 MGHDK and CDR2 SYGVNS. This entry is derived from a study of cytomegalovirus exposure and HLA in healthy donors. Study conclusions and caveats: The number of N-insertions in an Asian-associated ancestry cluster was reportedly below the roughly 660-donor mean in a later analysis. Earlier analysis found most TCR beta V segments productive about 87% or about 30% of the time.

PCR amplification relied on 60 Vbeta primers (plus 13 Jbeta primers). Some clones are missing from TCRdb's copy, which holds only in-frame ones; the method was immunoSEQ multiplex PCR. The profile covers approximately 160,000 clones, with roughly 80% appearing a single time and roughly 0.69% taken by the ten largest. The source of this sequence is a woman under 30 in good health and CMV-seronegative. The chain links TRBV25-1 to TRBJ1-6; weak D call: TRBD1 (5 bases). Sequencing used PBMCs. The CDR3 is CASSVGGNSPLHF. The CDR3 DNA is TGTGCCAGCAGTGTCGGGGGTAATTCACCCCTCCACTTT.